This TCR beta chain originates from a study of blood T cell repertoires in COVID-19. Study-wide background: COVID-19 samples from acute and convalescent phases originated in the United States, Italy and Spain. Sources were T cells, B-cell-depleted T cells, or PBMCs; the material itself was cDNA or gDNA.

Worth noting for this clone: This sequence may be a read error, since a much larger clone differs from it by one base.

The data were produced by immunoSEQ multiplex PCR, yet TCRdb's version contains in-frame clones alone and is incomplete. Of 230,000 or so clones in the sample, 84% were seen once. The sample was peripheral blood. This TCR came from a man aged 40-50 years who had recovered from COVID-19.

The CDR3 nucleotides read TGTGCCAGCAGCCAGGGGGACACTGAAGCTTTCTTT. Translated: CASSQGDTEAFF. This chain connects TRBV2 to TRBJ1-1; TRBD1 aligns across 7 bases. The CDR3 has 12 amino acids. V lost 6 bases and J lost 3; bases outside the gene matches: 1. Germline V CDR1 and CDR2: SNHLY, FYNNEI.